This T cell receptor beta chain derives from a study of spatial heterogeneity in lung cancer. Study-wide results and limits: Tumor mutation count correlated with how many alpha and beta TCRs expanded intratumorally.

TCRdb recomputed calls from the 5' RACE reads with MiXCR, one row per CDR3 protein. The table includes 100,000 or so distinct CDR3 sequences, 4.4% detected once. This sample's time point: sample taken at primary tumor resection. Germline lookup yields CDR1 MGHRA and CDR2 YSYEKL. With 4 bases removed from V and 7 bases from J, the gap between germline ends came to 17 bases. The CDR3 runs 16 residues. This clonotype occurred many times. Antigen unknown. The genes are TRBV4-1 and TRBJ1-6; tentative D call: TRBD1 (5 bases). The receptor was isolated from a male donor with early-stage non-small cell lung cancer. The source was lung tumor tissue, collected at surgery. The CDR3 DNA reads as TGCGCCAGCAGCCGTGGGACTGGGGAGTGGAATTCACCCCTCCACTTT. Protein: CASSRGTGEWNSPLHF.